This TCR beta chain was recovered during a study of shared clonotypes between healthy human individuals. Findings and limits, study-wide: With few donors, the genetic and exposure-history diversity represented was limited.

This clone was detected a few times. Antigen unknown. Donors were healthy HIV-negative adults without recently reported acute infections or vaccinations. In the CD4+ fraction, cells were divided into CD45RA+ naive and CD45RA-negative memory subsets. Repertoires were generated with immunoSEQ multiplex PCR, while TCRdb's copy carries only in-frame clones and drops some. The table records about 730,000 clones, roughly two thirds of them present only once. This clonotype originated in a woman under 40 in good health. Sample: memory CD4+ T cells sorted from blood. Subset given: CD45RA-negative fraction.

In nucleotides, the CDR3 is TGCGCCAGCAGTGATAAAGGGGGCACAGATACGCAGTATTTT. It translates to CASSDKGGTDTQYF. V and J are TRBV10-1 and TRBJ2-3; the D gene is possibly TRBD1 (5 bases). The CDR3 extends over 14 amino acids. The V end was cut by 3 bases, the J end by 1 base, with 8 bases between. Germline V gives CDR1 WNHNN, CDR2 SYGVQD (reference sequence).